This paragraph reports one T cell receptor (beta chain). This clone was detected a few times. The antigen this receptor binds is unknown. Base qualities are not recorded, but no much larger clone differs from it by a single base. This specimen belongs to a study of T cells in narcolepsy (dated by TCRdb to about 2018). Describing the broader study: Patients with narcolepsy type 1 or type 2 (NT1, NT2) and healthy control donors were enrolled in the study. The study sought autoreactive T cells targeting hypocretin neuron self-antigens (hypocretin, TRIB2) in narcolepsy patients, using TCR Vbeta sequencing to track clonotypes in blood and CSF. Points the paper makes about the study in general: Autoreactive clonotypes were reported to be detected serially in the blood of the same patients and of different patients, but not in the blood of healthy controls. Plots comparing CSF and blood CD4+ T cell clonotypes from the same patient highlighted HCRT-specific and TRIB2-specific autoreactive clonotypes. No sequences matching autoreactive T cell clones were contained in some blood memory CD4+ repertoires from patients and controls. Patients and controls had similar numbers of sequenced blood memory CD4+ clonotypes, with averages of around 39,000 in patients and 30,000 to 35,000 in controls.

The trim is 6 bases for V and 8 bases for J, with a gap of 17 bases between the germline ends. The germline V gene specifies MDHEN as CDR1 and SYDVKM as CDR2. From its cysteine to its phenylalanine, the CDR3 spans 13 amino acids. Here the CDR3 DNA is all that survives: 39 bases in frame from base 1. Library method: the immunoSEQ multiplex PCR assay. Sourced from immuneACCESS, this table was stored by TCRdb with only in-frame sequences that have V and J called. A share of the clones is absent; for the studies checked, an unresolved V gene accounts for under half, and the remainder has no known explanation. The sample includes some 22,000 clones, with approximately 85% observed a single time. Jointly, the top ten make up 9.5% to 13% of the sample. For TCR Vbeta sequencing, memory CD4+ T cells were sorted ex vivo from the peripheral blood of narcolepsy patients and healthy controls.

The sequenced material came from memory (CD45RA-) CD4+ T cells from blood. In light of the paper, this sample's cell subset or site label describes: memory T cells sorted ex vivo from peripheral blood. The rearrangement combines TRBV28 with TRBJ2-7, with the D segment identity uncertain. This receptor was taken from a human donor in good health. Here the CDR3 is given as CASSGRSATKQYF. The nucleotides read TGTGCCAGCAGCGGGCGGTCTGCTACGAAGCAGTACTTC.